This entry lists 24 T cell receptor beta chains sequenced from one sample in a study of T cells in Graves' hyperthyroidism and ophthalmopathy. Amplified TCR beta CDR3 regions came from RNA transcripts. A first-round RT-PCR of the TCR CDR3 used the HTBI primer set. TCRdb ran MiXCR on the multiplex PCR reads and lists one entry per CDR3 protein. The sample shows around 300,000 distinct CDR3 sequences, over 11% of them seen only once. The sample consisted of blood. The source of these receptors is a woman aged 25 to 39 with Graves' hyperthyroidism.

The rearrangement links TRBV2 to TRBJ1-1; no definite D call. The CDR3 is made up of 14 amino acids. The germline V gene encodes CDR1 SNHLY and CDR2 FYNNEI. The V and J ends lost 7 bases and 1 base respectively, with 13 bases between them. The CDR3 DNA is TGTGCCAGCACCGGAGGTGATTCGAACACTGAAGCTTTCTTT. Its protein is CASTGGDSNTEAFF.

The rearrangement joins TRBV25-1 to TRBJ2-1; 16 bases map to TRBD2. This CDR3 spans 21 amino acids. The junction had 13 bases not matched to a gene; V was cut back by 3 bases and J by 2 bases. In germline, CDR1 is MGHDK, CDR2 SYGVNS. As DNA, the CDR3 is TGTGCCAGCAGTGACCTTTGGATTGGGACTAGCGGGAGGGGGGCCTACAATGAGCAGTTCTTC. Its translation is CASSDLWIGTSGRGAYNEQFF.

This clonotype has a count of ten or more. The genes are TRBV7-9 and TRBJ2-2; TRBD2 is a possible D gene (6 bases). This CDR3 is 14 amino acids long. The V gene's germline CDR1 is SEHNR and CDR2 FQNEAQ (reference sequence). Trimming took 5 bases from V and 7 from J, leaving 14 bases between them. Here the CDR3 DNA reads TGTGCCAGCAGCCACGGGAGAGTGGTCGGGGAGCTGTTTTTT. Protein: CASSHGRVVGELFF. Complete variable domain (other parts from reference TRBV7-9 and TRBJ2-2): DTGVSQNPRHKITKRGQNVTFRCDPISEHNRLYWYRQTLGQGPEFLTYFQNEAQLEKSRLLSDRFSAERPKGSFSTLEIQRTEQGDSAMYLCASSHGRVVGELFFGEGSRLTVL.

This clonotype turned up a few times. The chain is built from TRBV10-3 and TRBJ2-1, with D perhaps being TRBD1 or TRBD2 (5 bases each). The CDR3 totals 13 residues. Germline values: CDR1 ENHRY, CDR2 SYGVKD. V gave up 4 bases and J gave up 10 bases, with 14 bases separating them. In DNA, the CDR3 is TGTGCCATCAGTGGGGGACCCTCGGCGGAGCAGTTCTTC. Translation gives CAISGGPSAEQFF.

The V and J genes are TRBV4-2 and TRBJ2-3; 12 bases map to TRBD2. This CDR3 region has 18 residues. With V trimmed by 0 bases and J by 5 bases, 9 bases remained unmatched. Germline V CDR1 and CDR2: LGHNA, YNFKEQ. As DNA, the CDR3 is TGTGCCAGCAGCCAAGATCTCCTTACTAGCGGGAGGCTAGATACGCAGTATTTT. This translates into CASSQDLLTSGRLDTQYF.

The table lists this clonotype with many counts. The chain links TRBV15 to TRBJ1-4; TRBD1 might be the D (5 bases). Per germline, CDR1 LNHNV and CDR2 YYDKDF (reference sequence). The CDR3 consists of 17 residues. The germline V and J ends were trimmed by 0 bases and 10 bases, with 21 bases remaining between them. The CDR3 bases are TGTGCCACCAGCAGAGATGGACTCGATCCCTCGAGGGGAAAACTGTTTTTT. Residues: CATSRDGLDPSRGKLFF.

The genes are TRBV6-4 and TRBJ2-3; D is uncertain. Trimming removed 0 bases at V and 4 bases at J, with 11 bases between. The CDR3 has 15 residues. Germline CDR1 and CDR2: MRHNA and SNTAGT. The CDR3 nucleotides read TGTGCCAGCAGTGACTCTTCCGGGTCCTCAGATACGCAGTATTTT. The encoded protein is CASSDSSGSSDTQYF.

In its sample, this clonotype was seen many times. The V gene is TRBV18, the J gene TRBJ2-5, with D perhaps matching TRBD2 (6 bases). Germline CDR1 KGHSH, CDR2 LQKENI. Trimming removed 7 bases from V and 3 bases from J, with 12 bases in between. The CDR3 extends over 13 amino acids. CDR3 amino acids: CASLKEGEETQYF. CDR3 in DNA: TGTGCCAGCTTGAAGGAGGGTGAAGAGACCCAGTACTTC.

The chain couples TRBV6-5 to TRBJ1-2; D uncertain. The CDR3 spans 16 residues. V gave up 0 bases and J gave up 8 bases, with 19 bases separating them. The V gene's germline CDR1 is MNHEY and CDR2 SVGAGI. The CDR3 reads CASSYSTNPHDGGYTF. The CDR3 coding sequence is TGTGCCAGCAGTTACTCGACAAATCCTCACGACGGGGGCTACACCTTC.

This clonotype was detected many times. CDR3 nucleotide sequence: TGTGCCAGCAGCCTCGGGACTGTGTTCGAGCAGTACTTC. It encodes CASSLGTVFEQYF. The gene calls are TRBV7-2 and TRBJ2-7; perhaps TRBD2 as D (6 bases). The CDR3 runs 13 residues. V lost 5 bases to trimming and J lost 6 bases, with 14 bases between them. CDR1 and CDR2 from the germline V gene are SGHTA and FQGNSA.

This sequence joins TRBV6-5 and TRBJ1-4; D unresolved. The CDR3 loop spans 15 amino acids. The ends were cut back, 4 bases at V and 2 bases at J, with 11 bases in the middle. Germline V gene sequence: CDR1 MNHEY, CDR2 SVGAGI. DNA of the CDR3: TGTGCCAGCAGTTCCGAAAAAGGGACTAATGAAAAACTGTTTTTT. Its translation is CASSSEKGTNEKLFF.

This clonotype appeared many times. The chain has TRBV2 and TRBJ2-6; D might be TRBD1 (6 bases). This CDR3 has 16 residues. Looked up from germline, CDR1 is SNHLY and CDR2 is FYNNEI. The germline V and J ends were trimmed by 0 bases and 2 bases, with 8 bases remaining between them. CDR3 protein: CASSEARTAGANVLTF. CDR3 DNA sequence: TGTGCCAGCAGTGAAGCGCGGACAGCTGGGGCCAACGTCCTGACTTTC.

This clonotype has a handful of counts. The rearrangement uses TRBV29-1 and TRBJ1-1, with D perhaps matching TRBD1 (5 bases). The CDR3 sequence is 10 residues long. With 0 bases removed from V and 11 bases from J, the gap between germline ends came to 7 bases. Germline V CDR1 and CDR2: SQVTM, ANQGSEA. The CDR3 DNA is TGCAGCGTTGAAGAGTGGGGGGCTTTCTTT. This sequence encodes CSVEEWGAFF.

The CDR3 DNA reads as TGTGCCAGCAGTTACACCCGGGGAGGGCGCTACGAGCAGTACTTC. Protein: CASSYTRGGRYEQYF. The chain combines TRBV6-2 or TRBV6-3 with TRBJ2-7; 7 positions match TRBD2. J lost 3 bases, V lost 2 bases, and 7 bases had no gene match. Germline assignment: CDR1 MNHEY and CDR2 SVGEGT. The CDR3 spans 15 residues.

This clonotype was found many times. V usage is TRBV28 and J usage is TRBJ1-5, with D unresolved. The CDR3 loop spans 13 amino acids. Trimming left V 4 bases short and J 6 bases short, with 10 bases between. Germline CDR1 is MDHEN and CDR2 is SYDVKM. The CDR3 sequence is CASSSAGGQPQHF. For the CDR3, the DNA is TGTGCCAGCAGTTCAGCAGGCGGTCAGCCCCAGCATTTT.

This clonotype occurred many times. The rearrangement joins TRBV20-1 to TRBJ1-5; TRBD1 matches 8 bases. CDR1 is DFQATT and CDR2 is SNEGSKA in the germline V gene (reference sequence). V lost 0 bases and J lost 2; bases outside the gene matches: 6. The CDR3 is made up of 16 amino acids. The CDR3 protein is CSARDNLDRGNQPQHF. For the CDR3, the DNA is TGCAGTGCTAGAGATAATTTGGACAGGGGCAATCAGCCCCAGCATTTT.

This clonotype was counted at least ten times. DNA of the CDR3: TGTGCCAGTAAAGGGGGCATTGGCTATGGCTACACCTTC. Translating gives CASKGGIGYGYTF. V and J are TRBV28 and TRBJ1-2; 7 bases align to TRBD1. CDR3 size: 13 residues. Germline V gene sequence: CDR1 MDHEN, CDR2 SYDVKM. The trim removed 9 bases at V and 4 bases at J, leaving 8 bases unmatched.

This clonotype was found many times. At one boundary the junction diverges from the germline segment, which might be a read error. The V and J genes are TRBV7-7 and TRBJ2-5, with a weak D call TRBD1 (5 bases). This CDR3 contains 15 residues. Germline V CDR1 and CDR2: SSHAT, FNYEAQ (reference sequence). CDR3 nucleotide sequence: TGTGCTAGCAGCCCCGACAGTTTCCCCCAAGAGACCCAGTACTTC. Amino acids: CASSPDSFPQETQYF.

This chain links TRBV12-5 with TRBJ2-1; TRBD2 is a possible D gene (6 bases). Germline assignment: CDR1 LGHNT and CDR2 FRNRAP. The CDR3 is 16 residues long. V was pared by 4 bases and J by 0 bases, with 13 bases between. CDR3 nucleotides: TGTGCTAGTGGTTCGGCGGGGCCGCGCTCCTACAATGAGCAGTTCTTC. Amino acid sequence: CASGSAGPRSYNEQFF.

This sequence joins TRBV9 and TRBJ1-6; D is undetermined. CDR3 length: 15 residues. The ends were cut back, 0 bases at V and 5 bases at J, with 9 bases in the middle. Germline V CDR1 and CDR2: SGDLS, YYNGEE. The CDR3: CASSVEPVDNSPLHF. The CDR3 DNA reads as TGTGCCAGCAGCGTAGAACCTGTCGATAATTCACCCCTCCACTTT.

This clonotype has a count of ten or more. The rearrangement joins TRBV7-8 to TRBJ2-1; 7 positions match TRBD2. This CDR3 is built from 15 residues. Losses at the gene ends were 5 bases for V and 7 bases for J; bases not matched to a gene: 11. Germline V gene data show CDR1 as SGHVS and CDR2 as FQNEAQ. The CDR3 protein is CASSPERGGVNEQFF. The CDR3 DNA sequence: TGTGCCAGCAGCCCCGAGCGGGGTGGGGTGAATGAGCAGTTCTTC.

The CDR3 sequence: CSASIGGGGAKNIQYF. CDR3 sequence (DNA): TGCAGTGCTAGTATTGGCGGGGGGGGAGCCAAAAACATTCAGTACTTC. The chain links TRBV20-1 to TRBJ2-4, with 9 bases lining up with TRBD2. V lost 3 bases to trimming and J lost 0 bases; unmatched junction nucleotides: 6. From germline, CDR1 is DFQATT and CDR2 SNEGSKA (reference sequence). This CDR3 spans 16 amino acids.

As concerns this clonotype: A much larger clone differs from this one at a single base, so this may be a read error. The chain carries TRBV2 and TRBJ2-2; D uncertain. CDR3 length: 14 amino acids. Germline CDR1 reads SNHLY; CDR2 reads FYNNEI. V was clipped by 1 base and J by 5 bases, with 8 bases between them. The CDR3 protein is CASSEVLRTGELFF. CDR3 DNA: TGTGCCAGCAGTGAAGTGCTGAGAACCGGGGAGCTGTTTTTT.

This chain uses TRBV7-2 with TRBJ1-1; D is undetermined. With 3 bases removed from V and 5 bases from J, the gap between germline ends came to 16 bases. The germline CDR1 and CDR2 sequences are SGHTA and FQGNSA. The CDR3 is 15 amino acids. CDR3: CASSFSAGRRTEAFF. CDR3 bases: TGTGCCAGCAGCTTTTCCGCGGGTCGGAGGACTGAAGCTTTCTTT.